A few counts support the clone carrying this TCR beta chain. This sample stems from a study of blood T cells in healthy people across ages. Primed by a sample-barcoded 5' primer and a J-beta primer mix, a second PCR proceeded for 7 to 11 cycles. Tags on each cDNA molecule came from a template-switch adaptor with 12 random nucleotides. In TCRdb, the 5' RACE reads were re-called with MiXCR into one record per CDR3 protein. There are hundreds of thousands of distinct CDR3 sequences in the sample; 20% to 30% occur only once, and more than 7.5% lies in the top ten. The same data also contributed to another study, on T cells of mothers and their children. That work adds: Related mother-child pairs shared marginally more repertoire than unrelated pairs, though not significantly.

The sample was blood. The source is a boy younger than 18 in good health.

CDR3 DNA sequence: TGTGCCAGCACCAGGACTAGCGGGGCGGTGCAGTACTTC. Protein: CASTRTSGAVQYF. This sequence joins TRBV6-5 and TRBJ2-7; 12 bases map to TRBD2. CDR3 length: 13 residues. Germline V gene data show CDR1 as MNHEY and CDR2 as SVGAGI. V gave up 7 bases and J gave up 9 bases; unmatched junction bases: 7.